This TCR beta chain was observed in a study of T cell clonotyping in hematopoietic cell transplantation. Regarding the study as a whole: Higher Inverse Simpson Index values in graft donor and pretransplant recipient predicted broader posttransplant TCR diversity. At the given depth, recipient repertoires were over 95% de novo clonotypes. Recipient TCR diversity dropped after transplant; expanded clonotypes rose from day 30 to 180. Without cell sorting, CD4 versus CD8 contributions remain unresolved.

V lost 5 bases to trimming and J lost 4 bases; unmatched junction nucleotides: 7. Germline V CDR1 and CDR2: SGHAT, FQDESV (reference sequence). The CDR3 extends over 16 amino acids. On this clone itself: Its antigen is currently unknown.

Profiling relied on immunoSEQ multiplex PCR, and the TCRdb table lists in-frame clones only, not all of them. The data hold about 36,000 clones, with over 80% observed a single time. The sequencing sample was made of peripheral blood mononuclear cells. The receptor was isolated from a woman aged 35 to 49 in good health. Some clones in this sample may be carry-over from other donors' samples. The chain is built from TRBV11-1 and TRBJ2-5, with 13 positions matching TRBD2. The CDR3 DNA is TGTGCCAGCAGCCCGCGGACTAGCGGGAGAGGAGAGACCCAGTACTTC. Amino acids: CASSPRTSGRGETQYF. Full variable domain (remainder filled in from reference TRBV11-1 and TRBJ2-5): EAEVAQSPRYKITEKSQAVAFWCDPISGHATLYWYRQILGQGPELLVQFQDESVVDDSQLPKDRFSAERLKGVDSTLKIQPAELGDSAMYLCASSPRTSGRGETQYFGPGTRLLVL.